One and the same sample provided the 4 T cell receptor beta chains below, sequenced in a study of blood T cell repertoires in COVID-19. Data came from immunoSEQ multiplex PCR; TCRdb stores just in-frame clones and leaves some out. This sample has more than 150,000 clones, with about 90% found just once. Specimen: PBMCs or T cells enriched from blood (not recorded which). These receptors were taken from a woman between 50 and 59 years old who had recovered from COVID-19.

The V call is TRBV5-6, the J call TRBJ2-3, with D possibly TRBD2 on 5 matching bases. V was pared by 0 bases and J by 0 bases, with 8 bases between. Germline CDR1 is SGHDT and CDR2 is YYEEEE. The CDR3 spans 15 residues. CDR3 sequence (DNA): TGTGCCAGCAGCTTGGACGGGGTGAGCACAGATACGCAGTATTTT. Its protein is CASSLDGVSTDTQYF.

The chain recombines TRBV21-1 with TRBJ1-1. TRBV21-1 represents a pseudogene. The CDR3 sequence is 10 residues long. DNA of the CDR3: TGTGCCAGCAGCAAAACGGAGGCTTTCTTT. Residues: CASSKTEAFF.

The chain uses TRBV7-9 and TRBJ1-6, with D uncertain. CDR1 SEHNR and CDR2 FQNEAQ come from the germline V gene (reference sequence). V was shortened by 5 bases and J by 6 bases, with 14 bases between the two germline ends. This CDR3 contains 15 residues. CDR3 sequence (DNA): TGTGCCAGCAGCCGCCGGGAGGCTTTTAATTCACCCCTCCACTTT. Encoded protein: CASSRREAFNSPLHF.

The CDR3: CAISELSQDEQYF. For the CDR3, the DNA is TGTGCCATCAGTGAGCTTTCCCAGGACGAGCAGTACTTC. The J gene is TRBJ2-7, the V gene TRBV10-3; D is ambiguous. Germline CDR1 and CDR2: ENHRY and SYGVKD. V lost 2 bases and J lost 5, with 10 bases in between. The CDR3 has 13 residues.